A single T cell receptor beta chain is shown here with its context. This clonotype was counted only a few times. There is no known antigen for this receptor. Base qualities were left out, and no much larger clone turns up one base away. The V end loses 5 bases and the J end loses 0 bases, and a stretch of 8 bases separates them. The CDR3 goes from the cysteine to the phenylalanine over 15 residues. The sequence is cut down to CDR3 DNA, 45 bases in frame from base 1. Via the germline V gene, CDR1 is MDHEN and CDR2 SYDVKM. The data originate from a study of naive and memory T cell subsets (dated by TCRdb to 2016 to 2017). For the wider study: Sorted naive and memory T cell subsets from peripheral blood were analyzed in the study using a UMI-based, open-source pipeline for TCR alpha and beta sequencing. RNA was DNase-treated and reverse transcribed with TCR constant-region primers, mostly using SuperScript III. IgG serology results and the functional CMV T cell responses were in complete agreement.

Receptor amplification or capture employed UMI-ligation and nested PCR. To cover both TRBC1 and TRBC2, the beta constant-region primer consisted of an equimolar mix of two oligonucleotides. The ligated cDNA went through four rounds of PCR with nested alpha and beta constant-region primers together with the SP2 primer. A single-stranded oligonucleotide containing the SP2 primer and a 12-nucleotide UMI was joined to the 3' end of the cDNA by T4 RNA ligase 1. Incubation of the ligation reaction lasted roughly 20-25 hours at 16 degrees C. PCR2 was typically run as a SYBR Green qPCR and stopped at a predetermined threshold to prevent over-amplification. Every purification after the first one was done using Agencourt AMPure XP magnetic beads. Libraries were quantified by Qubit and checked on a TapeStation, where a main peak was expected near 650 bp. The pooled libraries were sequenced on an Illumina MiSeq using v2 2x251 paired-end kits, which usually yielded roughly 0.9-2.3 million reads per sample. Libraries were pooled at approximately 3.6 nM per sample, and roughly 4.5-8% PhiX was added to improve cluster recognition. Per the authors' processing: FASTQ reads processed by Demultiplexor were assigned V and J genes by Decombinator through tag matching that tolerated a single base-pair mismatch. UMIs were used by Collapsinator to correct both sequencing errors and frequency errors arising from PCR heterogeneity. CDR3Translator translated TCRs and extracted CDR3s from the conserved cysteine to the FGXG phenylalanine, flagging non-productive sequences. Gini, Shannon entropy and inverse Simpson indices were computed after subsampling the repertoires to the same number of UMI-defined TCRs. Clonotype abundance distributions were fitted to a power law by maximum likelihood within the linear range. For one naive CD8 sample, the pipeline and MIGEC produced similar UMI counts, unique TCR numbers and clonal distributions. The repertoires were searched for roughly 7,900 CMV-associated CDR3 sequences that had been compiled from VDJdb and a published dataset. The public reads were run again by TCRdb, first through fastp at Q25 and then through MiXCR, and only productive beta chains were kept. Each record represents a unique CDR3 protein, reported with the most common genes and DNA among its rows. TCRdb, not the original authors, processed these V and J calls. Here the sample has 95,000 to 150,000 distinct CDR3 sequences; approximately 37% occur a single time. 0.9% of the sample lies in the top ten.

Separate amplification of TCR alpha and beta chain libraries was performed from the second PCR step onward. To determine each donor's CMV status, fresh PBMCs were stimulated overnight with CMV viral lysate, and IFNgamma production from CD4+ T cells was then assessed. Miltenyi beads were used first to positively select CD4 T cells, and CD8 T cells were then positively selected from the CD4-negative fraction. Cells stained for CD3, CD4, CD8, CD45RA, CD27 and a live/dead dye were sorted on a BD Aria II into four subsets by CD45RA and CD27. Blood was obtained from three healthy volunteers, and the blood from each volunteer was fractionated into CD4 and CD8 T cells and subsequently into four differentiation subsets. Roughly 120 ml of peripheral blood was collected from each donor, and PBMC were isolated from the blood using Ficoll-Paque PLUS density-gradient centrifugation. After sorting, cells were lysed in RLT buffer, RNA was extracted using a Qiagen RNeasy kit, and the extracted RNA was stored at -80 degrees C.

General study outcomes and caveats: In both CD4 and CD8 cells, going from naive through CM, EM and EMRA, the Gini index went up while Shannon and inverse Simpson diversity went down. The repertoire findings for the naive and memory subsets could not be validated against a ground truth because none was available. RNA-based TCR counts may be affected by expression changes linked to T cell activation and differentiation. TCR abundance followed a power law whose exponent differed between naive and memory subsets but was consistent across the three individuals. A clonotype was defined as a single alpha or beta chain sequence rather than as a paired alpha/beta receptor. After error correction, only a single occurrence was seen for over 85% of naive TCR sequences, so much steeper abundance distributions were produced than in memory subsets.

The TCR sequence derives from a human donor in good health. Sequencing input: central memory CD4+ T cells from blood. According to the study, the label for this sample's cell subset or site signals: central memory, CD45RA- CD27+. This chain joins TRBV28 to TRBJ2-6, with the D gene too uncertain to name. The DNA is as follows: TGTGCCAGCAGTAGACACAGCTCTGGGGCCAACGTCCTGACTTTC. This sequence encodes CASSRHSSGANVLTF. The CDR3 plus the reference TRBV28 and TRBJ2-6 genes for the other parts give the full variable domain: DVKVTQSSRYLVKRTGEKVFLECVQDMDHENMFWYRQDPGLGLRLIYFSYDVKMKEKGDIPEGYSVSREKKERFSLILESASTNQTSMYLCASSRHSSGANVLTFGAGSRLTVL.